This note documents a single TCR beta chain sequence. The antigen remains undetermined. This record belongs to a study of blood T cells in healthy people across ages. Study findings and constraints: Expanded clonotype shifts may have been confounded, as the donors had an unknown CMV status.

Isolating PBMCs gave at least 6.5 million of these cells per sample. Extractions gave at least 6 micrograms of total RNA per sample. It was with a sample-barcoded 5' primer and a J-beta primer mix that a second PCR of roughly 7 to 11 cycles was run. Carrying 12 random nucleotides, a template-switch adaptor labeled each individual cDNA molecule. TCRdb analysed the 5' RACE reads with MiXCR anew, one entry per CDR3 protein. The table includes hundreds of thousands of distinct CDR3 sequences, roughly 30% detected once. Germline CDR1 reads SGHRS; CDR2 reads YFSETQ. With 4 bases clipped from V and 5 bases from J, the junction kept 14 bases outside the gene matches. This CDR3 spans 17 amino acids.

The sample consisted of blood. The V gene is TRBV5-1, the J gene TRBJ1-1, with 10 bases that match TRBD1. This TCR came from a woman older than 75 in good health. The CDR3 nucleotides are TGCGCCAGCAGCCGGATGGACAGGGGGTTACGGAATACTGAAGCTTTCTTT. Amino acid sequence: CASSRMDRGLRNTEAFF.